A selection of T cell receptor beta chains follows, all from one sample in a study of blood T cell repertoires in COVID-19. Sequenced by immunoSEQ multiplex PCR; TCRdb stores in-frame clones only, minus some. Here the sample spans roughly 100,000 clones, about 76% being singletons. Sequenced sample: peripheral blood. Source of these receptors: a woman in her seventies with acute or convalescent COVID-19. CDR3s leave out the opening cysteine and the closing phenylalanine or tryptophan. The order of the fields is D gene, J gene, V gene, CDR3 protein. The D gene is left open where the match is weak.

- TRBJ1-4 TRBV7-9 ASSPDSFNEKLF
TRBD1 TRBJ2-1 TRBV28 ASRNRGQYNEQF
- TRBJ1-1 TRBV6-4 ASSAEGGTEAF
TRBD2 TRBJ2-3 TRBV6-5 ASSYSRLAGADTQY
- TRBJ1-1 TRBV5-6 ASSRGGYTEAF
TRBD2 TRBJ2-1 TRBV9 ASSVEERGGRNEQF
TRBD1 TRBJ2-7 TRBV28 ASTLSTGGASPRY
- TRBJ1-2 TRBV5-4 ASSYDSYGYT
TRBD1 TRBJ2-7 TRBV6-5 ASSPTGTDSYEQY
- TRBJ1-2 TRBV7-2 ASSHRGGGRSANYGYT
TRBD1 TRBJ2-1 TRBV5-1 ASSFLRTGGNEQF
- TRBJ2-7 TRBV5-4 ASSPGGLTYEQY
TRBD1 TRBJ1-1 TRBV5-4 ASSPRTGVNTEAF
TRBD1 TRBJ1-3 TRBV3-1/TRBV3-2 ASNDPGGFSGNTIY
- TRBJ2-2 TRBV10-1 ASSRLAGELF
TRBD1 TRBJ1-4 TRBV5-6 ASSLVLGTGRPALF
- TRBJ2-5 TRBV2 ASTKGSFGMETQY
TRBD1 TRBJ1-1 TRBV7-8 ASIIEGAMATEAF
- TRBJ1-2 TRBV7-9 ASSPMGVGDGYGYT
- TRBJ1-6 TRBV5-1 ASSLVLDSPLH
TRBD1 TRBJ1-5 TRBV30 AWSLGDSSNQPQH
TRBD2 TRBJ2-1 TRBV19 ASTSGAYNEQF
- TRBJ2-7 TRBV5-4 ASSLEQGYEQY
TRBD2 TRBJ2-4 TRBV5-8 ASSLASGGAGAKNIQY
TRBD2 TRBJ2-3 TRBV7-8 ASSPMLAGGLGGPADTQY
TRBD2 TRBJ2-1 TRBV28 ASSLPSGDRQF
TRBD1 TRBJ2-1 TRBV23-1 AISGTGGWWQF
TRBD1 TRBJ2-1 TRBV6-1 ASSDPGQGYNEQF
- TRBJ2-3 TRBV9 ASSVRGASTDTQY
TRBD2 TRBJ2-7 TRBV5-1 ARLRGWGGRGGEQY
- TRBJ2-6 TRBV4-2 ASSQGVSGANVLT
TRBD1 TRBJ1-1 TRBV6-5 ASSGQVNTEAF
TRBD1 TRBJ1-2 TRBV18 ASSPGQNYGYT
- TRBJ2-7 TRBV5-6 ASSLQGRTYEQY
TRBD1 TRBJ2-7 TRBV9 ASSEGQGLYEQY
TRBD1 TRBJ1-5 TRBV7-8 ASSLGAGGPQPQH
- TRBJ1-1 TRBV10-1 ASSEGSTGGKAF
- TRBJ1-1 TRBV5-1 ASSLPGNTEAF
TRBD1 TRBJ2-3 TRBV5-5 ASSPGTASSTDTQY
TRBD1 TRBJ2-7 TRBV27 ASRTGPAYEQY
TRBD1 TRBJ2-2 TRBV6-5 ASSGQGAAGELF
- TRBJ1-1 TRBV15 ATSRVSFGRRWSTEAF
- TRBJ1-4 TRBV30 AGSDSPNEKLF
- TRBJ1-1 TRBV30 AWSWGGDLRTEAF
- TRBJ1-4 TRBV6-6 ASSSPRGGGEKLF
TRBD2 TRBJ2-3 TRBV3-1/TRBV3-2 ASSLIAGGTDTQY
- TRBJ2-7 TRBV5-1 ASSSRVSREQY
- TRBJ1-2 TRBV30 AWKAGNYYGYT